The 24 T cell receptor beta chains below all came from one sample that was sequenced in a study of shared clonotypes between healthy human individuals. Sequencing was performed with immunoSEQ multiplex PCR; in TCRdb, only in-frame clones are kept and a portion is missing. Of about 490,000 clones in the sample, less than 80% are singletons; the top ten hold around 13%. The material sequenced was PBMCs. The receptors shown here come from a woman between 40 and 55 years old in good health. Some clones in this sample may be carry-over from other donors' samples.

Comments on this clone: Compared with germline, one end of the junction differs, possibly owing to a read error. J is TRBJ2-2 and V is TRBV6-9, with TRBD2 as a possible D gene (5 bases). The germline gives CDR1 MNHGY, CDR2 SVAAGI. The CDR3 runs to 15 residues. The CDR3 is CASSYPNKSLRGAVF. For the CDR3, the DNA is TGTGCCAGCAGTTACCCAAATAAATCGCTCCGGGGAGCTGTTTTT.

The V call is TRBV5-1, the J call TRBJ2-2; D not resolved. The CDR3 contains 14 residues. Germline CDR1 SGHRS, CDR2 YFSETQ. With 1 base removed from V and 5 bases from J, the gap between germline ends came to 9 bases. CDR3 residues: CASSLRLGTGELFF. DNA for the CDR3: TGCGCCAGCAGCTTGAGACTGGGGACCGGGGAGCTGTTTTTT.

This clone was detected only a few times. This chain links TRBV7-9 with TRBJ2-7; D possibly corresponds to TRBD2 (6 bases). Trimming cost V 5 bases and J 5 bases, with 13 bases left between them. The CDR3 has 13 amino acids. Germline V gene sequence: CDR1 SEHNR, CDR2 FQNEAQ (reference sequence). CDR3: CASSRRGLDEQYF. CDR3 DNA: TGTGCCAGCAGCCGGAGGGGCCTCGACGAGCAGTACTTC.

This clone was found a few times. The sample has other DNA sequences that encode this CDR3 too. The gene calls are TRBV4-3 and TRBJ2-3; D remains ambiguous. Per the germline V gene, CDR1 is LGHNA and CDR2 is YSLEER. The CDR3 consists of 16 residues. V was cut by 0 bases and J by 2 bases, with 12 bases left in between. CDR3 sequence (DNA): TGCGCCAGCAGCCAAGATCCGGGCGGTTTCACAGATACGCAGTATTTT. As protein: CASSQDPGGFTDTQYF.

Comments on this clone: A far larger clone is a single base away, which makes a read error likely. This chain uses TRBV29-1 with TRBJ1-2; D gene uncertain. Germline V gene lookup returns CDR1 SQVTM and CDR2 ANQGSEA. Trimming shortened V by 8 bases and J by 6 bases, and 16 bases separated the two germline ends. This CDR3 comprises 12 residues. The CDR3 loop reads CSPEMVPHGYTF. The DNA for the CDR3 is TGCAGCCCCGAAATGGTCCCCCATGGCTACACCTTC.

The chain recombines TRBV27 with TRBJ2-2, with TRBD1 matching over 7 bases. Germline CDR1 and CDR2: MNHEY and SMNVEV (reference sequence). The V segment lost 1 base and the J segment 0 bases; nucleotides outside the gene matches: 8. The CDR3 runs to 18 residues. The CDR3 DNA follows: TGTGCCAGCAGTTTATATGGACAGGACTTCGCGAACACCGGGGAGCTGTTTTTT. Residues: CASSLYGQDFANTGELFF.

This chain connects TRBV2 to TRBJ1-5; D is possibly TRBD1 (5 bases). Looked up from germline, CDR1 is SNHLY and CDR2 is FYNNEI. Trimming removed 4 bases at V and 6 bases at J, with 16 bases between. This CDR3 contains 15 residues. CDR3 nucleotides: TGTGCCAGCAGTGGGAGCAGGGCGGGCAGTCAGCCCCAGCATTTT. Protein: CASSGSRAGSQPQHF.

This clone was counted at least ten times. The genes are TRBV28 and TRBJ1-1; D might be TRBD1 (6 bases). The CDR3 length is 15 residues. CDR1 and CDR2 from the germline V gene are MDHEN and SYDVKM. V was trimmed by 5 bases and J by 4 bases, leaving 17 bases between them. Here the CDR3 reads CASSTYRQDRTEAFF. CDR3 nucleotides: TGTGCCAGCAGTACCTATCGACAGGACCGCACTGAAGCTTTCTTT.

The V and J genes are TRBV28 and TRBJ1-1; 9 bases match TRBD1. Unmatched junction bases numbered 4, after V lost 6 bases and J lost 5 bases. The CDR3 totals 13 residues. CDR1 is MDHEN, CDR2 SYDVKM, per germline. CDR3 bases: TGTGCCAGCAGGGTACAGGGGGCAACTGAAGCTTTCTTT. Translating gives CASRVQGATEAFF. The variable domain in full, with the rest retrieved from reference TRBV28 and TRBJ1-1, is DVKVTQSSRYLVKRTGEKVFLECVQDMDHENMFWYRQDPGLGLRLIYFSYDVKMKEKGDIPEGYSVSREKKERFSLILESASTNQTSMYLCASRVQGATEAFFGQGTRLTVV.

The chain links TRBV7-9 to TRBJ2-5; the match to TRBD2 covers 9 bases. CDR3 length equals 16 residues. Germline V gives CDR1 SEHNR, CDR2 FQNEAQ (reference sequence). The V segment lost 5 bases and the J segment 5 bases; nucleotides outside the gene matches: 12. CDR3 sequence: CASSPWTSAERETQYF. The CDR3 DNA follows: TGTGCCAGCAGCCCCTGGACTAGCGCCGAGCGGGAGACCCAGTACTTC.

J is TRBJ2-1 and V is TRBV10-3; 11 positions agree with TRBD2. V lost 5 bases and J lost 7; bases outside the gene matches: 10. Germline V CDR1 and CDR2: ENHRY, SYGVKD. This CDR3 is built from 16 residues. The CDR3: CAISKAGVAGGNEQFF. CDR3 sequence (DNA): TGTGCCATCAGTAAGGCTGGGGTAGCGGGAGGGAATGAGCAGTTCTTC.

The rearrangement links TRBV6-1 to TRBJ2-7; no clear D. The V and J ends lost 7 bases and 4 bases respectively, with 17 bases between them. The germline CDR1 and CDR2 sequences are MNHNS and SASEGT. This CDR3 comprises 14 residues. Written as DNA, the CDR3 is TGTGCCAGCATAGATTTAGCAGTTAAATACGAGCAGTACTTC. Its protein product is CASIDLAVKYEQYF.

The chain joins TRBV28 to TRBJ2-1, with D perhaps TRBD1 (6 bases). Germline values: CDR1 MDHEN, CDR2 SYDVKM. Trimming stripped 6 bases from V and 4 bases from J, with 22 bases between. This CDR3 region has 17 residues. The DNA for the CDR3 is TGTGCCAGCAGCTTAGCGCGTAGGGGGAGTCTATACAATGAGCAGTTCTTC. As protein: CASSLARRGSLYNEQFF.

The V call is TRBV5-4, the J call TRBJ2-7, with TRBD2 matching 7 bases. This CDR3 contains 14 residues. Germline V gene sequence: CDR1 SGHNT, CDR2 YYREEE (reference sequence). J lost 3 bases, V lost 3 bases, and 6 bases had no gene match. In DNA form, the CDR3 reads TGTGCCAGCAGCTCCGGGGGGTACCTCTACGAGCAGTACTTC. This gives the protein CASSSGGYLYEQYF.

The chain uses TRBV6-1 and TRBJ2-7, with TRBD2 identical over 8 bases. Germline V gives CDR1 MNHNS, CDR2 SASEGT. CDR3 length equals 17 residues. With V trimmed by 2 bases and J by 6 bases, 15 bases remained unmatched. The CDR3 is CASSESGGGTRLVEQYF. CDR3 nucleotides: TGTGCCAGCAGTGAAAGTGGCGGGGGGACTAGGCTCGTCGAGCAGTACTTC.

Concerning this clone: Distinct nucleotide sequences in the sample also encode this CDR3. This chain links TRBV11-2 with TRBJ2-5, with D hard to call. The CDR3 covers 13 residues. The V gene's germline CDR1 is SGHAT and CDR2 FQNNGV. Trimming removed 5 bases from V and 0 bases from J, with 7 bases in between. CDR3 in DNA: TGTGCCAGCAGCCTCCAGTACCAAGAGACCCAGTACTTC. Translated: CASSLQYQETQYF.

The V gene is TRBV9, the J gene TRBJ2-2; 12 positions match TRBD2. Germline CDR1 and CDR2: SGDLS and YYNGEE. The junction had 5 bases not matched to a gene; V was cut back by 2 bases and J by 6 bases. There are 16 residues in the CDR3. CDR3 DNA sequence: TGTGCCAGCAGCGTGAGACTAGCGGGAGCACCCGGGGAGCTGTTTTTT. This sequence encodes CASSVRLAGAPGELFF.

DNA of the CDR3: TGTGCCAGCAGCCAACCAGGGACGGTCTCCTACGAGCAGTACTTC. Its translation: CASSQPGTVSYEQYF. The chain uses TRBV28 and TRBJ2-7, with D perhaps assigned TRBD1 or TRBD2 (5 bases each). Trimming pared 6 bases from V and 0 bases from J, leaving 15 bases between. Germline loops: CDR1 MDHEN, CDR2 SYDVKM. The CDR3 has 15 amino acids.

The V gene is TRBV7-9, the J gene TRBJ2-7; no firm D call. Per germline, CDR1 SEHNR and CDR2 FQNEAQ (reference sequence). The V and J ends lost 1 base and 3 bases respectively, with 7 bases between them. The CDR3 length is 13 residues. The CDR3 DNA sequence: TGTGCCAGCAGCTTAGGGGGATACTACGAGCAGTACTTC. Translation: CASSLGGYYEQYF.

J is TRBJ2-7 and V is TRBV18, with 10 bases aligning to TRBD2. V dropped 2 bases and J dropped 4; count of bases not matched to a gene: 8. Germline CDR1 KGHSH, CDR2 LQKENI. This CDR3 contains 16 residues. The CDR3 bases are TGTGCCAGCTCACCAAGGACTAGCGGCGGAACTTACGAGCAGTACTTC. It yields the protein CASSPRTSGGTYEQYF. Full variable domain (missing parts from reference TRBV18 and TRBJ2-7): NAGVMQNPRHLVRRRGQEARLRCSPMKGHSHVYWYRQLPEEGLKFMVYLQKENIIDESGMPKERFSAEFPKEGPSILRIQQVVRGDSAAYFCASSPRTSGGTYEQYFGPGTRLTVT.

The chain links TRBV7-9 to TRBJ1-1; D gene unclear. The germline V gene encodes CDR1 SEHNR and CDR2 FQNEAQ (reference sequence). The CDR3 runs to 11 residues. The V end lost 5 bases, the J end lost 3 bases, and 4 bases lay between the germline ends. This CDR3 reads CASSADTEAFF. In nucleotides, the CDR3 is TGTGCCAGCAGCGCCGACACTGAAGCTTTCTTT.

As regards this clone: The sample contains more than one DNA sequence encoding this CDR3. The chain couples TRBV7-2 to TRBJ2-7; no firm D call. The length of the CDR3 is 11 residues. Trimming cost V 4 bases and J 2 bases, with 3 bases left between them. Germline CDR1 and CDR2: SGHTA and FQGNSA. The CDR3 coding sequence is TGTGCCAGCAGCTCTGCCTACGAGCAGTACTTC. Protein product: CASSSAYEQYF.

V and J are TRBV11-2 and TRBJ1-2; the D gene is possibly TRBD1 (6 bases). This CDR3 is 13 amino acids long. In germline, CDR1 is SGHAT, CDR2 FQNNGV. V gave up 5 bases and J gave up 4 bases, with 11 bases separating them. The CDR3: CASSLGTTYGYTF. The DNA of the CDR3 is TGTGCCAGCAGCCTCGGGACAACCTATGGCTACACCTTC.

This clone was counted only a few times. The chain carries TRBV27 and TRBJ1-2, with unresolved D. V gave up 6 bases and J gave up 4 bases, with 12 bases separating them. Germline CDR1 is MNHEY and CDR2 is SMNVEV (reference sequence). The CDR3 totals 13 residues. CDR3: CASSPRESYGYTF. The CDR3 nucleotides are TGTGCCAGCAGCCCCCGAGAGAGCTATGGCTACACCTTC.